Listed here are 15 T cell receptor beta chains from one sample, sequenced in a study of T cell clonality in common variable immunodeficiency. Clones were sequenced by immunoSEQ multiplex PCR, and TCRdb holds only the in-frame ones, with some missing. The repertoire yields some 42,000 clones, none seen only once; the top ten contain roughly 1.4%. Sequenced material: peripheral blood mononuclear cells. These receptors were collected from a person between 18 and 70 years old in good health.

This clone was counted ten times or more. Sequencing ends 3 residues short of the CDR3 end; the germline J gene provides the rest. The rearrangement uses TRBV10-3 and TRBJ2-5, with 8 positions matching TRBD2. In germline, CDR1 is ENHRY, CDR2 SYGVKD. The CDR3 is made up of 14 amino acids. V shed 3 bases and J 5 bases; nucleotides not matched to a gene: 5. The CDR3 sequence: CAISDEAGAETQYF. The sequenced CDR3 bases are TGTGCCATCAGTGATGAAGCGGGAGCGGAGACC.

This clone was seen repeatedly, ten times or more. CDR3 DNA (partial): TGTGCCAGCAGCCGCAGGGGGAGGACAGATACG. Encoded protein: CASSRRGRTDT. From start to end, the CDR3 is CASSRRGRTDTQYF. The V call is TRBV5-6, the J call TRBJ2-3; a weak D match, TRBD1 (7 bases). The read stops 3 residues short of the end of the CDR3; the missing end is completed from the germline J gene. The V gene's germline CDR1 is SGHDT and CDR2 YYEEEE. The CDR3 consists of 14 residues. Trimming left V 4 bases short and J 3 bases short, with 12 bases between.

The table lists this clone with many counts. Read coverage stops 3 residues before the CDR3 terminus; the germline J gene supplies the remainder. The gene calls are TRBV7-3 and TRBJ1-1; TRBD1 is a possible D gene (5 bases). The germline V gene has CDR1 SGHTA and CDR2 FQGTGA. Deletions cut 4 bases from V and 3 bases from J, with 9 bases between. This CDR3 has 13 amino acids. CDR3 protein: CASSSGRDTEAFF. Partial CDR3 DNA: TGTGCCAGCAGCTCAGGGAGAGACACTGAA.

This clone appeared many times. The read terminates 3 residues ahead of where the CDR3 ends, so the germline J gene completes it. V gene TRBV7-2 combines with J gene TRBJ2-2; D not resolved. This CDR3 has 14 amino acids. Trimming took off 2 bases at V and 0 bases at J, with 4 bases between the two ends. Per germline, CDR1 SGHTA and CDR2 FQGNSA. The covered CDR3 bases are TGTGCCAGCAGCTTACGGTCGAACACCGGGGAG. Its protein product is CASSLRSNTGE. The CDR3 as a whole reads CASSLRSNTGELFF. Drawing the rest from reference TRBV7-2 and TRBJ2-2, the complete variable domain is GAGVSQSPSNKVTEKGKDVELRCDPISGHTALYWYRQSLGQGLEFLIYFQGNSAPDKSGLPSDRFSAERTGGSVSTLTIQRTQQEDSAVYLCASSLRSNTGELFFGEGSRLTVL.

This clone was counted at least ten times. The part of the CDR3 DNA that was read is TGTGCCAGCAGCACCGGTGGTGAAAAA. It is translated as CASSTGGEK. The whole CDR3 reads CASSTGGEKLFF. The chain links TRBV6-2 or TRBV6-3 to TRBJ1-4; D not resolved. The read halts 3 residues ahead of the CDR3 end, with the missing end drawn from the germline J gene. V gave up 6 bases and J gave up 7 bases, with 9 bases separating them. In germline, CDR1 is MNHEY, CDR2 SVGEGT. The CDR3 length is 12 residues.

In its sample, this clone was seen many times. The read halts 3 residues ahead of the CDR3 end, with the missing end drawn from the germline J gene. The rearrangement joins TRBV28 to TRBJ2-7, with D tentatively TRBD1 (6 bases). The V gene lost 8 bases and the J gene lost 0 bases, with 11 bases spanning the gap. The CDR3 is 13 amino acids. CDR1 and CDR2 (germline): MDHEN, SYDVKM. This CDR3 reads CASGGGSSYEQYF. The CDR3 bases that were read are TGTGCCAGCGGGGGCGGAAGCTCCTACGAG.

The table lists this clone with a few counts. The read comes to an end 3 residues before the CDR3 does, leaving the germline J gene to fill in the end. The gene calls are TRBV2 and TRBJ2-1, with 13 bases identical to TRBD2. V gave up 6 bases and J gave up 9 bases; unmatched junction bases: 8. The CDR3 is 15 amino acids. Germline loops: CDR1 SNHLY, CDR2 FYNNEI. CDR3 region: CASSKTSGGSFEQFF. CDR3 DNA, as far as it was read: TGTGCCAGCAGCAAGACTAGCGGGGGGTCCTTTGAG.

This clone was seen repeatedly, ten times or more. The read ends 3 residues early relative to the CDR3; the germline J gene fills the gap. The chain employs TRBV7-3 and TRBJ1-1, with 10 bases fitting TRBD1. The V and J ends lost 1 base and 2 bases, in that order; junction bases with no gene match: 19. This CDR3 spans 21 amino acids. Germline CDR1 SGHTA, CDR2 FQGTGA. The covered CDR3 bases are TGTGCCAGCAGCTTAAAGGGATCGGGACAGGGGAAAGGGGGGGGAAACACTGAA. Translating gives CASSLKGSGQGKGGGNTE. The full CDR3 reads CASSLKGSGQGKGGGNTEAFF. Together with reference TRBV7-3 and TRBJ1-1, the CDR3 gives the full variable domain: GAGVSQTPSNKVTEKGKYVELRCDPISGHTALYWYRQSLGQGPEFLIYFQGTGAADDSGLPNDRFFAVRPEGSVSTLKIQRTERGDSAVYLCASSLKGSGQGKGGGNTEAFFGQGTRLTVV.

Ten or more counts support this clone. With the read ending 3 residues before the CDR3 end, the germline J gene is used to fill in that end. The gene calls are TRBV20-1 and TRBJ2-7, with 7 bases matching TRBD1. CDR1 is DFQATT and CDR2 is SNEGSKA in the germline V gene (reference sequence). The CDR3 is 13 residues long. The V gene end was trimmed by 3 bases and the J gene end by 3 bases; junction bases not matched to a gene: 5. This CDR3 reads CSASGDSHYEQYF. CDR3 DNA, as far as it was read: TGCAGTGCTAGTGGGGACAGCCACTACGAG.

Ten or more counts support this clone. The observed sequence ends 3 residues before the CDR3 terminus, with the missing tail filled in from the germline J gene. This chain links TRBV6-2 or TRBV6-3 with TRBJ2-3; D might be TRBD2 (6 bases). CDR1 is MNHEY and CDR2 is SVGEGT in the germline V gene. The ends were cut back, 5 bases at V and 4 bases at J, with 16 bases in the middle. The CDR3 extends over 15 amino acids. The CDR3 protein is CASSRLESYPDTQYF. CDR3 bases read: TGTGCCAGCAGTCGACTAGAATCTTACCCAGATACG.

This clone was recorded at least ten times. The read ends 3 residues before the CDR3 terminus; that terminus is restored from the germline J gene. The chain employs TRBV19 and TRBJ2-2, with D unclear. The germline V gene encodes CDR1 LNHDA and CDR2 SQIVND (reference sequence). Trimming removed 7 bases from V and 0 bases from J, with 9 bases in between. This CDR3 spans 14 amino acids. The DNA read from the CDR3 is TGTGCCAGTACCCGCAGCGCGAACACCGGGGAG. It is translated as CASTRSANTGE. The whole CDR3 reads CASTRSANTGELFF. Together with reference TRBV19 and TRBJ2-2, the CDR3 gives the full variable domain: DGGITQSPKYLFRKEGQNVTLSCEQNLNHDAMYWYRQDPGQGLRLIYYSQIVNDFQKGDIAEGYSVSREKKESFPLTVTSAQKNPTAFYLCASTRSANTGELFFGEGSRLTVL.

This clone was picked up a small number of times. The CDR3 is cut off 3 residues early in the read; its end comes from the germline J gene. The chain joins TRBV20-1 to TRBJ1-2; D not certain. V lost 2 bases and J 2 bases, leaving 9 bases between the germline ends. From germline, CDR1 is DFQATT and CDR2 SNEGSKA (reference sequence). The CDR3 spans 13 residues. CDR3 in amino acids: CSARSRINYGYTF. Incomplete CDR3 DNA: TGCAGTGCTAGATCGCGGATAAACTATGGC.

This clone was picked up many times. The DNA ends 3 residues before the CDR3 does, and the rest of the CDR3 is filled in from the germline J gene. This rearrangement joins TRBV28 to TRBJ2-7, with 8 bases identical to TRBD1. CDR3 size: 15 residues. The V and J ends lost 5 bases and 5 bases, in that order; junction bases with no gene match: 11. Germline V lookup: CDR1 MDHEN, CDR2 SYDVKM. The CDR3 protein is CASSKGDRLRNEQYF. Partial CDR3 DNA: TGTGCCAGCAGTAAGGGGGACAGGCTACGGAACGAG.

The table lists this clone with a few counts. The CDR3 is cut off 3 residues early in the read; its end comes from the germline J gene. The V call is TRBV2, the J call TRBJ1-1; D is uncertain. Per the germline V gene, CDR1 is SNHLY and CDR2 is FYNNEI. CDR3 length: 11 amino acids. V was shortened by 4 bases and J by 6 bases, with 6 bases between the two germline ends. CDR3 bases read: TGTGCCAGCAGTGGCGATGCTGAA. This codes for CASSGDAE. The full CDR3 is CASSGDAEAFF.

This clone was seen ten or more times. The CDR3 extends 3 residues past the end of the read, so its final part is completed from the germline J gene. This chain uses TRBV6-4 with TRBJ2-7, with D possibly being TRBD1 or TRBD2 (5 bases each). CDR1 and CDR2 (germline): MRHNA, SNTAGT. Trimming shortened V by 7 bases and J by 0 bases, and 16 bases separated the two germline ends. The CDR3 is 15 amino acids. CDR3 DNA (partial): TGTGCCAGCACCATGGAGAGGGGCCTCTCCTACGAG. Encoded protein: CASTMERGLSYE. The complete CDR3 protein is CASTMERGLSYEQYF.